This note documents a single T cell receptor beta chain sequence. This CDR3 region has 14 residues. Trimming pared 0 bases from V and 2 bases from J, leaving 10 bases between. Germline assignment: CDR1 GTSNPN and CDR2 SVGIG (reference sequence). This specimen comes from a study of cytomegalovirus exposure and HLA in healthy donors. In the study overall: Of several hundred genotyped donors, about 80% grouped in the Caucasian-associated ancestry cluster.

The primer mix had 60 Vbeta and 13 Jbeta primers. Here immunoSEQ multiplex PCR was the method, and the copy in TCRdb shows in-frame clones only, minus some. The sample yields some 200,000 clones, roughly 80% seen once. Likely unrecorded immune exposures existed in these nominally healthy donors. V usage is TRBV30 and J usage is TRBJ2-5; TRBD1 might be the D (5 bases). This TCR came from a man in his forties or fifties in good health and CMV-seropositive. The sequenced sample was PBMCs. Here the CDR3 reads CAWSVGAGQETQYF. The CDR3 bases are TGTGCCTGGAGTGTAGGGGCAGGACAAGAGACCCAGTACTTC.